This T cell receptor beta chain came from a study of blood T cell repertoires in COVID-19. Study-level background: Italy, Spain and the United States were the sources of the convalescent and acute COVID-19 samples. T cells, B-cell-depleted T cells, or PBMCs provided the cDNA or gDNA that served as material.

The CDR3 extends over 15 amino acids. Germline V gene data show CDR1 as MGHRA and CDR2 as YSYEKL. The junction had 6 bases not matched to a gene; V was cut back by 4 bases and J by 5 bases. Profiled with immunoSEQ multiplex PCR; TCRdb holds only in-frame clones, not every one. The table has 300,000 to 450,000 clones, roughly 86% seen once. This sequence was found in a woman in her thirties with COVID-19, enrolled during active disease. The chain recombines TRBV4-1 with TRBJ2-5, with 11 bases identical to TRBD2. Sequenced input: peripheral blood. The CDR3 protein is CASSLLAGGSETQYF. CDR3 sequence (DNA): TGCGCCAGCAGCCTGCTAGCGGGAGGCTCGGAGACCCAGTACTTC.